These 18 T cell receptor beta chains were all obtained from the same sample, sequenced in a study of cytomegalovirus exposure and HLA in healthy donors. Amplification used 60 Vbeta primers and 13 Jbeta primers. Measured with immunoSEQ multiplex PCR; TCRdb has only the in-frame clones, and not every one. The table lists over 150,000 clones, more than 80% of them singletons. The specimen sequenced was PBMCs. The receptors come from a man aged 18 to 30 in good health and CMV-seronegative.

The CDR3 DNA sequence: TGTGCCACCAGCAGAGATCTCGGGGGAAATGAGCAGTTCTTC. This translates into CATSRDLGGNEQFF. The chain joins TRBV15 to TRBJ2-1; D is perhaps TRBD2 (6 bases). V lost 0 bases to trimming and J lost 7 bases, with 10 bases between them. The length of the CDR3 is 14 residues. Germline V gene lookup returns CDR1 LNHNV and CDR2 YYDKDF (reference sequence).

This clone was seen just once. V gene TRBV29-1 combines with J gene TRBJ2-3; the match to TRBD2 covers 7 bases. The CDR3 contains 14 residues. The V segment lost 4 bases and the J segment 3 bases; nucleotides outside the gene matches: 7. The germline V gene has CDR1 SQVTM and CDR2 ANQGSEA. The CDR3, as DNA: TGCAGCGTTGGGGCGGGGGAGGTTACAGATACGCAGTATTTT. This encodes CSVGAGEVTDTQYF.

J is TRBJ2-7 and V is TRBV5-4, with D possibly being TRBD1 (6 bases). Germline V gene data show CDR1 as SGHNT and CDR2 as YYREEE (reference sequence). CDR3 length: 14 residues. V was clipped by 0 bases and J by 2 bases, with 9 bases between them. This CDR3 is CASSLAGTTYEQYF. In DNA, the CDR3 is TGTGCCAGCAGCTTGGCGGGGACAACCTACGAGCAGTACTTC.

The chain has TRBV11-2 and TRBJ2-7, with D possibly being TRBD1 (6 bases). V was pared by 4 bases and J by 6 bases, with 16 bases between. The V gene's germline CDR1 is SGHAT and CDR2 FQNNGV. The CDR3 has 14 residues. The CDR3 loop reads CASSSNRVPIEQYF. DNA for the CDR3: TGTGCCAGCAGCTCTAACAGGGTACCCATCGAGCAGTACTTC.

This clone came up once. J is TRBJ2-2 and V is TRBV6-6; a weak D match, TRBD1 (6 bases). There are 12 residues in the CDR3. Germline loops: CDR1 MNHNY, CDR2 SVGAGI (reference sequence). Trimming cost V 8 bases and J 6 bases, with 10 bases left between them. The CDR3 sequence is CASSRGSGELFF. The CDR3 DNA sequence: TGTGCCAGCTCGAGGGGGTCCGGGGAGCTGTTTTTT.

This clone occurred a few times. V usage is TRBV4-1 and J usage is TRBJ2-7; 8 nucleotides align to TRBD1. Germline assignment: CDR1 MGHRA and CDR2 YSYEKL. This CDR3 spans 15 amino acids. Trimming cost V 2 bases and J 2 bases; bases outside gene matches: 5. CDR3 bases: TGCGCCAGCAGCCAACAGGGGGCCGGAGCCTACGAGCAGTACTTC. This codes for CASSQQGAGAYEQYF.

This clone was observed a few times. The chain recombines TRBV6-5 with TRBJ2-7; D is perhaps TRBD2 (6 bases). The V gene's germline CDR1 is MNHEY and CDR2 SVGAGI. This CDR3 is 13 amino acids long. V lost 2 bases and J 7 bases, leaving 12 bases between the germline ends. This CDR3 reads CASSYLTGTEQYF. The DNA of the CDR3 is TGTGCCAGCAGTTACCTTACCGGGACTGAGCAGTACTTC.

This clone was counted a single time. V usage is TRBV5-4 and J usage is TRBJ2-7; 10 bases agree with TRBD1. CDR3 length equals 16 residues. Germline V gene lookup returns CDR1 SGHNT and CDR2 YYREEE (reference sequence). V lost 3 bases and J lost 7; bases outside the gene matches: 13. The CDR3 reads CASSYAPGQGFVEQYF. The CDR3 region has the DNA TGTGCCAGCAGCTACGCACCGGGACAGGGGTTCGTGGAGCAGTACTTC.

The V call is TRBV28, the J call TRBJ2-7, with D perhaps matching TRBD1 (5 bases). The CDR3 spans 14 residues. Germline CDR1 is MDHEN and CDR2 is SYDVKM. Trimming pared 5 bases from V and 2 bases from J, leaving 13 bases between. CDR3 in DNA: TGTGCCAGCAGTCCTAGGACAACTACCTACGAGCAGTACTTC. This translates into CASSPRTTTYEQYF.

The sample holds one count of this clone. V is TRBV11-2 and J is TRBJ2-7; no clear D. Germline lookup yields CDR1 SGHAT and CDR2 FQNNGV. V was shortened by 1 base and J by 3 bases, with 4 bases between the two germline ends. This CDR3 is 12 amino acids long. CDR3 DNA sequence: TGTGCCAGCAGCTTAGGTAGCTACGAGCAGTACTTC. This encodes CASSLGSYEQYF.

This clone has a single count. This chain uses TRBV4-1 with TRBJ1-4, with a possible D match to TRBD1 (6 bases). The CDR3 consists of 16 residues. Trimming removed 2 bases at V and 6 bases at J, with 16 bases between. Germline-derived CDR1 and CDR2 are MGHRA and YSYEKL. For the CDR3, the DNA is TGCGCCAGCAGCCAAATTGGGCTTACAGGGTATGAAAAACTGTTTTTT. Translation gives CASSQIGLTGYEKLFF.

This chain uses TRBV27 with TRBJ1-4; 7 bases are shared with TRBD1. Looked up from germline, CDR1 is MNHEY and CDR2 is SMNVEV (reference sequence). The ends lost 2 bases at V and 7 bases at J; junction bases unmatched: 7. The CDR3 runs to 15 residues. CDR3 in amino acids: CASSLATGLAEKLFF. Here the CDR3 DNA reads TGTGCCAGCAGTTTAGCGACAGGGTTGGCTGAAAAACTGTTTTTT.

This clone was seen once. In DNA, the CDR3 is TGTGCCAGCAGCCTACCAGGGGGGACCGAAGCTTTCTTT. Protein: CASSLPGGTEAFF. The chain has TRBV4-2 and TRBJ1-1; 7 nucleotides line up with TRBD1. The J segment lost 8 bases and the V segment lost 4 bases, leaving 7 bases of the junction unmatched. The CDR3 length is 13 residues. The germline V gene has CDR1 LGHNA and CDR2 YNFKEQ.

This sequence joins TRBV30 and TRBJ1-1; no clear D gene. V dropped 7 bases and J dropped 7 bases, with 13 bases sitting between them. From germline, CDR1 is GTSNPN and CDR2 SVGIG (reference sequence). This CDR3 is 11 amino acids long. DNA of the CDR3: TGTGCCTCGCAGGCGTCGGTTGAAGCTTTCTTT. It codes for CASQASVEAFF.

The CDR3 DNA sequence: TGTGCCAGCAGTGACCCCGGGACACCGGTCGACATTCAGTACTTC. Its protein product is CASSDPGTPVDIQYF. The chain uses TRBV28 and TRBJ2-4; D might be TRBD1 (6 bases). This CDR3 has 15 amino acids. Germline V CDR1 and CDR2: MDHEN, SYDVKM. Trimming stripped 5 bases from V and 8 bases from J, with 19 bases between.

V is TRBV7-2 and J is TRBJ2-2, with 11 bases lining up with TRBD1. The length of the CDR3 is 17 residues. Germline lookup yields CDR1 SGHTA and CDR2 FQGNSA. Losses at the gene ends were 5 bases for V and 5 bases for J; bases not matched to a gene: 10. In DNA form, the CDR3 reads TGTGCCAGCAGCACCGTCGGGGACAGGGGGTGGACCGGGGAGCTGTTTTTT. Its translation is CASSTVGDRGWTGELFF.

V usage is TRBV29-1 and J usage is TRBJ1-1, with 9 bases identical to TRBD1. This CDR3 spans 12 amino acids. V shed 7 bases, J shed 8 bases, and the junction held 8 bases outside the gene matches. Germline loops: CDR1 SQVTM, CDR2 ANQGSEA. Here the CDR3 DNA reads TGCAGCGGATCACAGGGGGCGCGGGAAGCTTTCTTT. Translating it yields CSGSQGAREAFF. Looking up the rest from reference TRBV29-1 and TRBJ1-1 gives the full variable domain: SAVISQKPSRDICQRGTSLTIQCQVDSQVTMMFWYRQQPGQSLTLIATANQGSEATYESGFVIDKFPISRPNLTFSTLTVSNMSPEDSSIYLCSGSQGAREAFFGQGTRLTVV.

The chain carries TRBV4-2 and TRBJ2-3; 12 bases agree with TRBD2. This CDR3 comprises 20 residues. V trimming: 0 bases; J trimming: 0 bases; junction bases outside the gene matches: 10. Germline CDR1 reads LGHNA; CDR2 reads YNFKEQ. Here the CDR3 DNA reads TGTGCCAGCAGCCAAGAGCTTACTAGCGGGAGGCCCTATAGCACAGATACGCAGTATTTT. It yields the protein CASSQELTSGRPYSTDTQYF.